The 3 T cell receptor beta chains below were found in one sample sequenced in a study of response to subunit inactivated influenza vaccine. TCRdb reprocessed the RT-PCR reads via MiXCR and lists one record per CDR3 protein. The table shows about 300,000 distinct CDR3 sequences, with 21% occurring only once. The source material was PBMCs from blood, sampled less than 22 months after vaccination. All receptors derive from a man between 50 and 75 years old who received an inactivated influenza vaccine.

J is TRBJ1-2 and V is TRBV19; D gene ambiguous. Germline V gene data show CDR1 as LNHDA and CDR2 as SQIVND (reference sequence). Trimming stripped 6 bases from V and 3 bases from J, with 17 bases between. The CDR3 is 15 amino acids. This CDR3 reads CASRPWSSEDYGYTF. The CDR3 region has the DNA TGTGCCAGTAGGCCATGGTCATCCGAGGACTATGGCTACACCTTC.

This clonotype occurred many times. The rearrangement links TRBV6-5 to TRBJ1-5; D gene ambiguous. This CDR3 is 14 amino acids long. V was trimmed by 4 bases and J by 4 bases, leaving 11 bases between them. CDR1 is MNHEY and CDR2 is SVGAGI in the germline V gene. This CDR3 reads CASSWDLWNQPQHF. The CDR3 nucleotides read TGTGCCAGCAGTTGGGATCTTTGGAATCAGCCCCAGCATTTT.

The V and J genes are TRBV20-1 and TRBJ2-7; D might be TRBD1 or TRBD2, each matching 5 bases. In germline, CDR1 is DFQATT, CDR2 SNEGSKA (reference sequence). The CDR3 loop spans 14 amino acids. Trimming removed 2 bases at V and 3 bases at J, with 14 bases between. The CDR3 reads CSARLRGSLYEQYF. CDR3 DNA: TGCAGTGCTAGACTCCGGGGCAGCCTCTACGAGCAGTACTTC.